These 16 T cell receptor beta chains were all obtained from the same sample, sequenced in a study of CXCR3-negative and CXCR3-positive naive CD8 T cells. TRB cDNA libraries were made by UMI-labeled 5' RACE. After re-calling the 5' RACE reads, TCRdb lists one entry per CDR3 protein, DNA absent. The sample's table shows just over 40,000 distinct CDR3 sequences. Sequences were obtained from naive CXCR3- CD8+ T cells from blood. As to subset: CD45RO-CCR7+CD27+CD95- naive CD8+ T cells lacking CXCR3 (TNR3-). The receptors come from a human donor in good health. Some clones in this sample may be carry-over from other donors' samples.

The chain has TRBV5-1 and TRBJ1-1. The CDR3 is 16 residues long. Germline V gene data show CDR1 as SGHRS and CDR2 as YFSETQ. The CDR3 sequence: CASKLDTYGWATEAFF.

The chain joins TRBV5-1 to TRBJ2-7; TCRdb's D gene call, TRBD1, goes unchecked for lack of DNA. The CDR3 runs to 14 residues. CDR1 and CDR2 (germline): SGHRS, YFSETQ. This chain's CDR3 is CASSLGQGAFEQYF. The full variable domain, in which reference TRBV5-1 and TRBJ2-7 provide the parts outside the CDR3, is KAGVTQTPRYLIKTRGQQVTLSCSPISGHRSVSWYQQTPGQGLQFLFEYFSETQRNKGNFPGRFSGRQFSNSRSEMNVSTLELGDSALYLCASSLGQGAFEQYFGPGTRLTVT.

The chain combines TRBV2 with TRBJ1-6. The length of the CDR3 is 15 residues. Germline CDR1 and CDR2: SNHLY and FYNNEI. The CDR3 sequence: CASSEVGQDNSPLHF.

V is TRBV15 and J is TRBJ2-3; there is no DNA to check the TCRdb D call of TRBD1. The CDR3 is 17 residues long. Germline lookup yields CDR1 LNHNV and CDR2 YYDKDF (reference sequence). CDR3 protein: CATSRRPGGSGTDTQYF. Full variable domain (missing parts from reference TRBV15 and TRBJ2-3): DAMVIQNPRYQVTQFGKPVTLSCSQTLNHNVMYWYQQKSSQAPKLLFHYYDKDFNNEADTPDNFQSRRPNTSFCFLDIRSPGLGDTAMYLCATSRRPGGSGTDTQYFGPGTRLTVL.

The chain employs TRBV5-6 and TRBJ1-1. The germline CDR1 and CDR2 sequences are SGHDT and YYEEEE. The CDR3 totals 12 residues. The CDR3 spells CASSFGDLEAFF.

V is TRBV12-3 or TRBV12-4 and J is TRBJ2-3; TCRdb lists TRBD2, though no DNA is available to test this call. The CDR3 spans 16 residues. The CDR3 reads CASSSRLAGLTDTQYF.

This chain links TRBV28 with TRBJ2-7. Germline loops: CDR1 MDHEN, CDR2 SYDVKM. The CDR3 has 13 residues. CDR3 sequence: CASSLGRVYEQYF.

This sequence joins TRBV9 and TRBJ2-3; the D call of TRBD2 rests on TCRdb alone, since no DNA is present to check it. CDR3 length equals 16 residues. CDR1 is SGDLS, CDR2 YYNGEE, per germline. CDR3 loop: CASTPSGTSGSETQYF.

The genes are TRBV29-1 and TRBJ2-7; the TCRdb call, TRBD1, lacks DNA for checking. The CDR3 is 14 residues long. From germline, CDR1 is SQVTM and CDR2 ANQGSEA. CDR3 in amino acids: CSVRTGGSSYEQYF.

The genes are TRBV20-1 and TRBJ2-1. This CDR3 has 15 amino acids. Germline V lookup: CDR1 DFQATT, CDR2 SNEGSKA (reference sequence). CDR3 in amino acids: CSASGVESSYNEQFF.

This chain links TRBV29-1 with TRBJ2-3; TCRdb's D call, TRBD2, is unchecked because there is no DNA. The length of the CDR3 is 18 residues. The germline CDR1 and CDR2 sequences are SQVTM and ANQGSEA. CDR3: CSVTLWTSGGASTDTQYF.

The genes are TRBV7-3 and TRBJ2-1; TCRdb gives TRBD2 as the D gene, but with no DNA this cannot be confirmed. The CDR3 has 13 amino acids. Germline V gene sequence: CDR1 SGHTA, CDR2 FQGTGA. The CDR3 loop is CASSLGLAREQFF.

V and J are TRBV20-1 and TRBJ1-5; TCRdb selects TRBD1, and the lack of DNA leaves this call unchecked. Germline loops: CDR1 DFQATT, CDR2 SNEGSKA (reference sequence). This CDR3 contains 14 residues. The CDR3 reads CSAPGQEGNQPQHF.

The chain uses TRBV9 and TRBJ2-7; TCRdb calls TRBD1, which cannot be checked without DNA. Per germline, CDR1 SGDLS and CDR2 YYNGEE. The CDR3 has 15 amino acids. This chain's CDR3 is CASSERQGASGEQYF.

This chain uses TRBV20-1 with TRBJ2-1; the D gene TCRdb calls, TRBD1, cannot be checked with no DNA. Germline V gene data show CDR1 as DFQATT and CDR2 as SNEGSKA (reference sequence). The CDR3 spans 19 residues. The CDR3 reads CSATAYGGILAGSYNEQFF.

The chain has TRBV29-1 and TRBJ2-7. The CDR3 covers 13 residues. Germline CDR1 is SQVTM and CDR2 is ANQGSEA. This chain's CDR3 is CSVTGPDSYEQYF.